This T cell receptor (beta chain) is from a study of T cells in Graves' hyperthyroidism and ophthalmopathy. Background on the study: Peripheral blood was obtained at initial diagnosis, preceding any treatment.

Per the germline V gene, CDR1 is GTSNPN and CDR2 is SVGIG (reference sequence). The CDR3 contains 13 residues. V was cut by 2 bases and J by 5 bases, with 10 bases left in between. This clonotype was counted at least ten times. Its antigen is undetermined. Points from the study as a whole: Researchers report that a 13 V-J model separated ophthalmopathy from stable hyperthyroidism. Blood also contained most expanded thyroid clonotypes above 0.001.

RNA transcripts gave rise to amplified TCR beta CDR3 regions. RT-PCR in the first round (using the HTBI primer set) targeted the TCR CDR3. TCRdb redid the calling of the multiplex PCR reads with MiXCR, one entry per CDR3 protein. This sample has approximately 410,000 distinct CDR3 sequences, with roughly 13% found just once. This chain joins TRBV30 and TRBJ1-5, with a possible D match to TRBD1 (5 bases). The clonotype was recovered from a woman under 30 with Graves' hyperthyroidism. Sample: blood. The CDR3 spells CAWSQGADQPQHF. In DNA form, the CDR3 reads TGTGCCTGGAGTCAAGGGGCTGATCAGCCCCAGCATTTT.